One TCR beta chain is described in this entry. The sample originates from a study of T-cell reconstitution after alpha-beta-depleted transplantation in children. The V segment lost 0 bases and the J segment 4 bases; nucleotides outside the gene matches: 2. CDR1 DFQATT and CDR2 SNEGSKA come from the germline V gene (reference sequence). This CDR3 region has 14 residues. Preparation of the TCRbeta library used unique molecular identifiers. TCRdb re-called the PCR reads with MiXCR, one entry per CDR3 protein. This table has approximately 590,000 distinct CDR3 sequences, over 9.5% appearing once. This receptor was identified in a human donor who donated a stem cell graft to a child with acute myeloid leukemia. V gene TRBV20-1 combines with J gene TRBJ2-5; 10 positions match TRBD1. This specimen consisted of PBMCs from the stem cell graft donor, obtained from the stem cell graft. CDR3 bases: TGCAGTGCTAGAGAGACAGGGGGCCGAGAGACCCAGTACTTC. Translating it yields CSARETGGRETQYF.